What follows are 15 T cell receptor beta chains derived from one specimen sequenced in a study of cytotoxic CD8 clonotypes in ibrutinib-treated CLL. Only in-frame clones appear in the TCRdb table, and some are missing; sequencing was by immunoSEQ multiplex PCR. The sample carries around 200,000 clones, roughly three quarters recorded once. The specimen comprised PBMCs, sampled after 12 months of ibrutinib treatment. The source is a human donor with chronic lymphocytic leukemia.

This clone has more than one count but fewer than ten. Here the CDR3 reads CASSWGLAGGKETQYF. Written as DNA, the CDR3 is TGTGCCAGCAGCTGGGGACTAGCGGGGGGCAAAGAGACCCAGTACTTC. The V call is TRBV6-6, the J call TRBJ2-5, with 15 nucleotides matching TRBD2. Germline CDR1 reads MNHNY; CDR2 reads SVGAGI (reference sequence). The CDR3 is 16 residues long. Trimming cost V 6 bases and J 3 bases; bases outside gene matches: 5.

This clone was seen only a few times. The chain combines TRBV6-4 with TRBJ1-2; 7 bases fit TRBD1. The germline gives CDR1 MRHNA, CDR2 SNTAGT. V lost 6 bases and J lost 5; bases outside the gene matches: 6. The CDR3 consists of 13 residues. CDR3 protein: CASSERQGYGYTF. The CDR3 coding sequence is TGTGCCAGCAGCGAACGACAGGGTTATGGCTACACCTTC.

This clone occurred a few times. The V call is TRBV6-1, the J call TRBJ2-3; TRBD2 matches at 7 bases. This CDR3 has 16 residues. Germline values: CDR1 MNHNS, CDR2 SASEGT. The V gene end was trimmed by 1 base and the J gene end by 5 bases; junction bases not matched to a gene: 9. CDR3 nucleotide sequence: TGTGCCAGCAGTGAAGAGGGCGGGAGTGGGGGAGATACGCAGTATTTT. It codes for CASSEEGGSGGDTQYF.

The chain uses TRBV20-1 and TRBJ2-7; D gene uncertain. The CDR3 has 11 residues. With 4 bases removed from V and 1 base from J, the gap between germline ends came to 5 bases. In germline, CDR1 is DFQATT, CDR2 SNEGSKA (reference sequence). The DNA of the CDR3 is TGCAGTGCTAAACAGTCCTACGAGCAGTACTTC. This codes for CSAKQSYEQYF.

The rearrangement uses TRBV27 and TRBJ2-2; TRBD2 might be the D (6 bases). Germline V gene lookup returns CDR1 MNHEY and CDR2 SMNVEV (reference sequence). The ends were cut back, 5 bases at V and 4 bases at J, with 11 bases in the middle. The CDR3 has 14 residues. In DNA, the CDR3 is TGTGCCAGCAGTACGGACTATCTCACCGGGGAGCTGTTTTTT. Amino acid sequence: CASSTDYLTGELFF.

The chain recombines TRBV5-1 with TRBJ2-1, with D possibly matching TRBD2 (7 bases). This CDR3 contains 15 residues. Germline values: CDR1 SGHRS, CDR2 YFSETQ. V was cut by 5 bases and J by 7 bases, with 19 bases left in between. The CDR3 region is CASREGGGRRNEQFF. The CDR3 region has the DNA TGCGCCAGCAGGGAAGGCGGGGGCCGACGTAATGAGCAGTTCTTC.

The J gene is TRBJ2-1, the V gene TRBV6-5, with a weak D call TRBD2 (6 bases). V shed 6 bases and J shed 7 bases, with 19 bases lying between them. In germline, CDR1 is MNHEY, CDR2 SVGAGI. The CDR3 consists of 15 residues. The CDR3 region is CASRVQGGRENEQFF. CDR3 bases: TGTGCCAGCAGAGTCCAGGGAGGTCGGGAGAATGAGCAGTTCTTC.

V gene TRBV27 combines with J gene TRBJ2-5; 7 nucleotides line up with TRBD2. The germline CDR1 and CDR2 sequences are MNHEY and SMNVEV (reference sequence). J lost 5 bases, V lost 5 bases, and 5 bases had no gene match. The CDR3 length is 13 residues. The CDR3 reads CASSTKGGETQYF. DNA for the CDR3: TGTGCCAGCAGTACCAAGGGAGGGGAGACCCAGTACTTC.

CDR3 sequence: CASSPNPGQGHEQFF. In DNA, the CDR3 is TGTGCCAGCTCACCCAATCCGGGACAGGGTCATGAGCAGTTCTTC. This rearrangement joins TRBV18 to TRBJ2-1; TRBD1 matches 9 bases. The ends lost 3 bases at V and 8 bases at J; junction bases unmatched: 8. This CDR3 region has 15 residues. Germline-derived CDR1 and CDR2 are KGHSH and LQKENI.

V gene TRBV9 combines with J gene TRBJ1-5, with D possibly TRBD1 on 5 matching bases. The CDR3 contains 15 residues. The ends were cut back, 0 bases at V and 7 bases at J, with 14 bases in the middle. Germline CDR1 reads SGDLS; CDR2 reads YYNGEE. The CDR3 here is CASSVDGGERQPQHF. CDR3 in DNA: TGTGCCAGCAGCGTAGATGGAGGGGAACGCCAGCCCCAGCATTTT.

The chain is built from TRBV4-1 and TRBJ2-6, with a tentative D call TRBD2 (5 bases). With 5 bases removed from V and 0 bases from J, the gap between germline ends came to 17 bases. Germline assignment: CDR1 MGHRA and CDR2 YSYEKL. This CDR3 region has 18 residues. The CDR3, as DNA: TGCGCCAGCAGCAGGCGGGCCCAACCCGGCTCTGGGGCCAACGTCCTGACTTTC. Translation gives CASSRRAQPGSGANVLTF.

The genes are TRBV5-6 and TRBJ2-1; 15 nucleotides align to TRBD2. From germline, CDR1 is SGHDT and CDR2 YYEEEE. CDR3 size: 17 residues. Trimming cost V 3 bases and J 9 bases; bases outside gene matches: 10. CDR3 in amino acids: CASSSGLAGGHGGEQFF. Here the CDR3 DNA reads TGTGCCAGCAGCTCCGGACTAGCGGGAGGGCATGGTGGTGAGCAGTTCTTC. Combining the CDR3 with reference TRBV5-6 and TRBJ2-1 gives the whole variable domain DAGVTQSPTHLIKTRGQQVTLRCSPKSGHDTVSWYQQALGQGPQFIFQYYEEEERQRGNFPDRFSGHQFPNYSSELNVNALLLGDSALYLCASSSGLAGGHGGEQFFGPGTRLTVL.

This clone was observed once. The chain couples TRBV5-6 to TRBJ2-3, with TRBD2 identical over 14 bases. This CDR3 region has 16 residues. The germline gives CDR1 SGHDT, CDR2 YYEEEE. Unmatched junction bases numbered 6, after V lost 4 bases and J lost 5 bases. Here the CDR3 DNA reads TGTGCCAGCAGCGGCAGACTAGCGGGGGGGCTAGATACGCAGTATTTT. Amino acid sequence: CASSGRLAGGLDTQYF.

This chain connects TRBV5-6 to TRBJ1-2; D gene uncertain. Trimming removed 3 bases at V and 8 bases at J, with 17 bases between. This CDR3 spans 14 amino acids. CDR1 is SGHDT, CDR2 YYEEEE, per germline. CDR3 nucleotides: TGTGCCAGCAGCTCAGGCTACTCCGCCTGGGGCTACACCTTC. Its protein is CASSSGYSAWGYTF.

CDR3 sequence reads: CASSGTENTGELFF. CDR3 DNA: TGTGCCAGCAGTGGTACCGAGAACACCGGGGAGCTGTTTTTT. The chain has TRBV2 and TRBJ2-2, with D unclear. Trimming shortened V by 4 bases and J by 1 base, and 7 bases separated the two germline ends. The CDR3 spans 14 residues. Germline CDR1 reads SNHLY; CDR2 reads FYNNEI.